This section outlines one TCR beta chain sequence together with its context. This sample stems from a study of blood T cell repertoires in COVID-19. Across the whole study: Whether acute or convalescent, the COVID-19 samples came from the United States, Italy and Spain.

Germline CDR1 is SGHRS and CDR2 is YFSETQ. The CDR3 is made up of 14 amino acids. Trimming left V 4 bases short and J 4 bases short, with 14 bases between. Authors' data handling: Estimates of nucleated cell counts were drawn from the amplification of reference gene primers. Clones were read by immunoSEQ multiplex PCR, and TCRdb kept only the in-frame ones, dropping some. V and J calls and clone size come straight from that table; D and trimming were deduced from the DNA. The sample has approximately 100,000 clones, about four fifths seen once; the top ten hold approximately 3.5%. The material sequenced was peripheral blood. The J gene is TRBJ1-2, the V gene TRBV5-1, with no clear D. This clonotype originated in an elderly woman with active or convalescent COVID-19. The CDR3 loop is CASSPDGGSYGYTF. DNA for the CDR3: TGCGCCAGCAGCCCGGACGGAGGTAGCTATGGCTACACCTTC.